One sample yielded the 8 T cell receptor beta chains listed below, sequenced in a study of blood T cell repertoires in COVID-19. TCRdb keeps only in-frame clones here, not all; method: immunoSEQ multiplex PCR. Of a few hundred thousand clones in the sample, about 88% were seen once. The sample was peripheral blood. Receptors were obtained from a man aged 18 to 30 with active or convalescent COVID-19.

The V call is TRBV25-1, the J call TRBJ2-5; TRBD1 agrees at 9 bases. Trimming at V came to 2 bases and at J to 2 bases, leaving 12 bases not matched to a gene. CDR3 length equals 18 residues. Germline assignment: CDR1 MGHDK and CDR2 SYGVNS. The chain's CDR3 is CASSEDGTGWRGQETQYF. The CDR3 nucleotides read TGTGCCAGCAGTGAAGATGGGACAGGGTGGAGAGGGCAAGAGACCCAGTACTTC. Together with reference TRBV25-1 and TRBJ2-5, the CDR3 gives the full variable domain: EADIYQTPRYLVIGTGKKITLECSQTMGHDKMYWYQQDPGMELHLIHYSYGVNSTEKGDLSSESTVSRIRTEHFPLTLESARPSHTSQYLCASSEDGTGWRGQETQYFGPGTRLLVL.

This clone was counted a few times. The CDR3 coding sequence is TGCAGCGTTGTCGAACAGTTAGGACAGCCCCAGCATTTT. Protein product: CSVVEQLGQPQHF. J is TRBJ1-5 and V is TRBV29-1; D unclear. Trimming removed 4 bases at V and 7 bases at J, with 14 bases between. The CDR3 is 13 residues long. CDR1 and CDR2 (germline): SQVTM, ANQGSEA.

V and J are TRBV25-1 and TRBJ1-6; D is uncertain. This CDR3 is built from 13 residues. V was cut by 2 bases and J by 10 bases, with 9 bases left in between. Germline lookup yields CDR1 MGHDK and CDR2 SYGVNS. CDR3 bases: TGTGCCAGCAGTGAACAGAGAGGATCACCCCTCCACTTT. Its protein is CASSEQRGSPLHF. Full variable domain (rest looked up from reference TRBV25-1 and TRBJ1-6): EADIYQTPRYLVIGTGKKITLECSQTMGHDKMYWYQQDPGMELHLIHYSYGVNSTEKGDLSSESTVSRIRTEHFPLTLESARPSHTSQYLCASSEQRGSPLHFGNGTRLTVT.

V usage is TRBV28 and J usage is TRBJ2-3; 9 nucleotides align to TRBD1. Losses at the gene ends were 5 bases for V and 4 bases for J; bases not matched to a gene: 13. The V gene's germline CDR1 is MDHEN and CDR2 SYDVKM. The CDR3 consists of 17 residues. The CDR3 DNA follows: TGTGCCAGCAGTCTATCCATAGGACAGGGGTTGGCAGATACGCAGTATTTT. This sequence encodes CASSLSIGQGLADTQYF.

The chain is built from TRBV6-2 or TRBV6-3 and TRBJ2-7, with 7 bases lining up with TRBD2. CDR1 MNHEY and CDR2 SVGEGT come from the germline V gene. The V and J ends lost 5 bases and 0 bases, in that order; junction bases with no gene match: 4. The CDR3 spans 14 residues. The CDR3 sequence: CASSGLVSSYEQYF. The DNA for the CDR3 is TGTGCCAGCAGTGGACTAGTGAGCTCCTACGAGCAGTACTTC.

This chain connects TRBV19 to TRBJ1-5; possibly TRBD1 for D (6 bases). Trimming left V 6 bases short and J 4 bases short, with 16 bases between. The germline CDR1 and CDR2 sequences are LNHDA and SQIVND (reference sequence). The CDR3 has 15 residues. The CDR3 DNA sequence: TGTGCCAGTAGGGGGCTGGGGACAAGAAATCAGCCCCAGCATTTT. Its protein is CASRGLGTRNQPQHF.

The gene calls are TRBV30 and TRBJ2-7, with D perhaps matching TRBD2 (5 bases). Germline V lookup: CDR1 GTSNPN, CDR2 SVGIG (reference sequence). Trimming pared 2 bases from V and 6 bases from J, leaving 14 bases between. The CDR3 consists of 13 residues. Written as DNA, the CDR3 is TGTGCCTGGAGTACTAGTGGGCCCGGCGAGCAGTACTTC. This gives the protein CAWSTSGPGEQYF.

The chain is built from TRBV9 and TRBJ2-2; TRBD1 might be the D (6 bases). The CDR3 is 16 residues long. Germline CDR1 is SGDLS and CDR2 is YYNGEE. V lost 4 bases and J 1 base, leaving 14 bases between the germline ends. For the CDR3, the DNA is TGTGCCAGCAGCCTTTCAGGGGCGGGGAACACCGGGGAGCTGTTTTTT. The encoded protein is CASSLSGAGNTGELFF.